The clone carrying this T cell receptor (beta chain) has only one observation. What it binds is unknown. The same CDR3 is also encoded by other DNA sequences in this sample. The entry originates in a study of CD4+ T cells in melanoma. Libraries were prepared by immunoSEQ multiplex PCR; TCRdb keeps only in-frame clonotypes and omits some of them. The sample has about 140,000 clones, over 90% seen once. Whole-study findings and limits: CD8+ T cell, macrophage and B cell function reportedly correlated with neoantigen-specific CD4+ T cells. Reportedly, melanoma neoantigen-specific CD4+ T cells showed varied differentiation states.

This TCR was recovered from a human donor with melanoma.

This chain's CDR3 is CASSLEGYGYTF. CDR3 nucleotides: TGCGCCAGCAGCTTGGAAGGTTATGGCTACACCTTC. The chain is built from TRBV5-1 and TRBJ1-2; D uncertain. Germline loops: CDR1 SGHRS, CDR2 YFSETQ. V lost 0 bases and J 5 bases, leaving 5 bases between the germline ends. The CDR3 runs to 12 residues.